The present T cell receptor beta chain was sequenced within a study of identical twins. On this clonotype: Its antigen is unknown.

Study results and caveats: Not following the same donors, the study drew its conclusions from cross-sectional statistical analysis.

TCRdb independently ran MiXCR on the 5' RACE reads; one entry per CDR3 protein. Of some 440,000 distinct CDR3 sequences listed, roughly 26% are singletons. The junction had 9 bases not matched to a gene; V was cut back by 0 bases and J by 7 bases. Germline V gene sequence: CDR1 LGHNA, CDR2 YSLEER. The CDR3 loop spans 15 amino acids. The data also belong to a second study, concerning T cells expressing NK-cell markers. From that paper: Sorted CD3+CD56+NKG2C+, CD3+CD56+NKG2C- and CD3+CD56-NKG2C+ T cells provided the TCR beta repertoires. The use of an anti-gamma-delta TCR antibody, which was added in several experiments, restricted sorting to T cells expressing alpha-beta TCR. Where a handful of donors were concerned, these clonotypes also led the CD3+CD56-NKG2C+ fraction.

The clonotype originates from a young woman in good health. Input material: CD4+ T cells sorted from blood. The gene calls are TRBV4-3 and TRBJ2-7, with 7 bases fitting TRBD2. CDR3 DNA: TGCGCCAGCAGCCAAGAGATACGGGGGGTGGGAGAGCAGTACTTC. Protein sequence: CASSQEIRGVGEQYF.